The rows below give T cell receptor beta chains drawn from one sample of a study of T cells in Graves' hyperthyroidism and ophthalmopathy. A single record per CDR3 protein comes from TCRdb applying MiXCR to the multiplex PCR reads. The sample records approximately 380,000 distinct CDR3 sequences, around a sixth being singletons. Material for sequencing was blood. Receptor source: a man younger than 35 with Graves' ophthalmopathy. Each CDR3 is given with its conserved first and last residue. The order of the fields is clone size, J gene, D gene, V gene, CDR3 protein, CDR3 DNA. The D gene is left open where the match is weak. Size is omitted from some rows. Given values are once, few, many or a class for expanded clones.

size: -; J: TRBJ2-2; D: -; V: TRBV6-2/TRBV6-3; CDR3: CAARTGENTGELFF; DNA: TGTGCCGCCCGAACTGGAGAGAACACCGGGGAGCTGTTTTTT
size: -; J: TRBJ2-2; D: -; V: TRBV7-3; CDR3: CASRGPNTGELFF; DNA: TGTGCCAGCAGAGGGCCGAACACCGGGGAGCTGTTTTTT
size: -; J: TRBJ2-3; D: -; V: TRBV7-9; CDR3: CASSQRQDTDTQYF; DNA: TGTGCCAGCAGCCAGAGACAGGACACAGATACGCAGTATTTT
size: many; J: TRBJ1-5; D: -; V: TRBV2; CDR3: CASIRGAGQPQHF; DNA: TGTGCCAGCATACGGGGCGCCGGTCAGCCCCAGCATTTT
size: many; J: TRBJ1-4; D: -; V: TRBV28; CDR3: CASKTGPTNEKLFF; DNA: TGTGCCAGCAAAACAGGTCCAACTAATGAAAAACTGTTTTTT
size: -; J: TRBJ1-3; D: -; V: TRBV20-1; CDR3: CSAIGEFGNTIYF; DNA: TGCAGTGCCATAGGGGAGTTTGGAAACACCATATATTTT
size: many; J: TRBJ2-2; D: -; V: TRBV2; CDR3: CASSVELNTGELFF; DNA: TGTGCCAGCAGTGTTGAGCTGAACACCGGGGAGCTGTTTTTT
size: -; J: TRBJ2-5; D: -; V: TRBV18; CDR3: CASSPLVPSVEGETQYF; DNA: TGTGCCAGCTCACCACTGGTTCCGTCTGTGGAGGGAGAGACCCAGTACTTC
size: -; J: TRBJ2-2; D: -; V: TRBV18; CDR3: CASSPLGEGTGELFF; DNA: TGTGCCAGCTCACCCCTCGGCGAGGGCACCGGGGAGCTGTTTTTT
size: -; J: TRBJ1-2; D: TRBD1; V: TRBV14; CDR3: CASRPGTGGYGYTF; DNA: TGTGCCAGCAGACCTGGGACAGGGGGCTATGGCTACACCTTC
size: few; J: TRBJ2-7; D: -; V: TRBV11-2; CDR3: CASSSQTGDEYEQYF; DNA: TGTGCCAGCAGCTCCCAGACAGGAGATGAATACGAGCAGTACTTC
size: many; J: TRBJ1-1; D: -; V: TRBV5-1; CDR3: CASSSTDLSDEAFF; DNA: TGCGCCAGCAGCTCGACAGACCTGAGCGATGAAGCTTTCTTT
size: -; J: TRBJ2-5; D: TRBD2; V: TRBV7-2; CDR3: CASRAGGQQTQYF; DNA: TGTGCCAGCAGGGCGGGGGGCCAGCAGACCCAGTACTTC
size: -; J: TRBJ2-6; D: -; V: TRBV20-1; CDR3: CSATTGAGANVLTF; DNA: TGCAGTGCTACTACAGGAGCTGGGGCCAACGTCCTGACTTTC
size: many; J: TRBJ1-1; D: -; V: TRBV6-1; CDR3: CASRDIQMNTEAFF; DNA: TGTGCCAGCAGGGACATCCAAATGAACACTGAAGCTTTCTTT
size: many; J: TRBJ2-3; D: -; V: TRBV4-2; CDR3: CASSPKPNTPSTDTQYF; DNA: TGTGCCAGCAGCCCCAAGCCTAATACTCCTAGCACAGATACGCAGTATTTT
size: many; J: TRBJ2-7; D: TRBD1; V: TRBV11-2; CDR3: CASSGLTGSNEQYF; DNA: TGTGCCAGCAGCGGTCTGACAGGGAGCAACGAGCAGTACTTC
size: -; J: TRBJ2-2; D: TRBD1; V: TRBV19; CDR3: CASKGQTGELFF; DNA: TGTGCCAGTAAGGGACAGACCGGGGAGCTGTTTTTT